The entry below gives a single TCR beta chain sequence along with its context. Its antigen is currently unknown. The data belong to a study of vaccination and CD4 T cells after COVID-19. Study in general: Collection of post-vaccine samples followed dose two by a median approximately 68 days, spanning a range of 14 to 241. The control cultures got either a CEFX pool, an HIV-1 Nef pool, or no peptide at all. Findings and caveats of the study: The authors identified 304 of 307 vaccine-specific clones in convalescent patients as spike mono-reactive.

Cultured CD4+ T cell DNA underwent sequencing with the Oncomine TCR Beta short-read assay. It was from cultured CD4+ T cells that genomic DNA was extracted. TCRdb reanalysed the PCR reads using MiXCR and keeps one entry per CDR3 protein. The sample carries around 11,000 distinct CDR3 sequences, around 77% recorded once. V trimming: 5 bases; J trimming: 11 bases; junction bases outside the gene matches: 13. CDR3 size: 14 residues. Looked up from germline, CDR1 is MNHEY and CDR2 is SMNVEV (reference sequence). The treatment was: approximately 10-day PBMC culture with coronavirus spike peptide pools or control peptides (ViraFEST assay).

The J gene is TRBJ1-2, the V gene TRBV27, with 8 bases that match TRBD1. Material: CD4+ T cells from blood, cultured in vitro. This receptor was identified in a human donor who had recovered from COVID-19. The chain's CDR3 is CASSPYRGVGSYTF. In nucleotides, the CDR3 is TGTGCCAGCAGTCCCTACAGGGGGGTTGGTAGTTACACCTTC.